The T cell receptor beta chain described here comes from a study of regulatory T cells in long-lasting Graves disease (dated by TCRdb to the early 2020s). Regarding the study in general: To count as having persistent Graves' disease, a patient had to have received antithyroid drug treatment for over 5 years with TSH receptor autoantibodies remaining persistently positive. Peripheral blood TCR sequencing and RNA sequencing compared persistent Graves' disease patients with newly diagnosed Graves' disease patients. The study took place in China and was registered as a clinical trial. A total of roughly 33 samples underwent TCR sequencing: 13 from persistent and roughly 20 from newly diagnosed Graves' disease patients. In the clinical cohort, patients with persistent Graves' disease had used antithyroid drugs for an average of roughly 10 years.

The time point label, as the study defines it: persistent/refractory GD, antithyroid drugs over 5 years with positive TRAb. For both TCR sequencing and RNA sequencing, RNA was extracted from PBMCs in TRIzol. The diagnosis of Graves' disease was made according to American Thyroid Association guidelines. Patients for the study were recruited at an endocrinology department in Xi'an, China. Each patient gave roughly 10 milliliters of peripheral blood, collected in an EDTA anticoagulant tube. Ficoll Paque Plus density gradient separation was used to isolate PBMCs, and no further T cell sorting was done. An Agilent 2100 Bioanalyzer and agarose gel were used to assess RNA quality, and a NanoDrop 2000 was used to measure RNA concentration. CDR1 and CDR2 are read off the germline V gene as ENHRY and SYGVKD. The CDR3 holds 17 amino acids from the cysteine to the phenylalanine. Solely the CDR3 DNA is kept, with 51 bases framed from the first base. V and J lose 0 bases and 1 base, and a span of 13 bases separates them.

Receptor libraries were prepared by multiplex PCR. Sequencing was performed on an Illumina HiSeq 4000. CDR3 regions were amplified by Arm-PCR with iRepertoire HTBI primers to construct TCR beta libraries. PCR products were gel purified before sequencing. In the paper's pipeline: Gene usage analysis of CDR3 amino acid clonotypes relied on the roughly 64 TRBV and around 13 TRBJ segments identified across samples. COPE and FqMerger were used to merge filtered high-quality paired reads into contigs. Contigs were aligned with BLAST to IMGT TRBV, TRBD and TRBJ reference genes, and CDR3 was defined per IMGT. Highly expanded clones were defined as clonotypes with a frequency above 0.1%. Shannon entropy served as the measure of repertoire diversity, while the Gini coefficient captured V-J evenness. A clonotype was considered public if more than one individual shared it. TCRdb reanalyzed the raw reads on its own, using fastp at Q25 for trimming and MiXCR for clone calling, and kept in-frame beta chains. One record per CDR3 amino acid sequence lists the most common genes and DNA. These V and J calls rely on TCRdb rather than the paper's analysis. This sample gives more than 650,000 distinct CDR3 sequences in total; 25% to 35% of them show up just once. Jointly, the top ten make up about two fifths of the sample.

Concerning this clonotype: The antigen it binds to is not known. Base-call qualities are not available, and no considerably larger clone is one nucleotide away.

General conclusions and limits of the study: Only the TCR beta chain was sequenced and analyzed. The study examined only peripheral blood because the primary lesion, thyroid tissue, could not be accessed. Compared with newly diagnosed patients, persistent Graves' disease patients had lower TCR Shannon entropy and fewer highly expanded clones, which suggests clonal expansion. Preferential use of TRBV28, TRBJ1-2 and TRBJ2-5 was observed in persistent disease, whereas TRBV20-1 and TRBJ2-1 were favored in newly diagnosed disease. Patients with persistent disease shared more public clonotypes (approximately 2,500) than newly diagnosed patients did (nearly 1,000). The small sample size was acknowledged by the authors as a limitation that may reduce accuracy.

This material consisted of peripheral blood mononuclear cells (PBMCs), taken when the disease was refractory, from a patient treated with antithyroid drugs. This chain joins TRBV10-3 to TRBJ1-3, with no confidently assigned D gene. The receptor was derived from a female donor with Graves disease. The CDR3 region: CAISESGVGSSGNTIYF. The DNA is TGTGCCATCAGTGAGTCAGGAGTAGGATCGTCTGGAAACACCATATATTTT.